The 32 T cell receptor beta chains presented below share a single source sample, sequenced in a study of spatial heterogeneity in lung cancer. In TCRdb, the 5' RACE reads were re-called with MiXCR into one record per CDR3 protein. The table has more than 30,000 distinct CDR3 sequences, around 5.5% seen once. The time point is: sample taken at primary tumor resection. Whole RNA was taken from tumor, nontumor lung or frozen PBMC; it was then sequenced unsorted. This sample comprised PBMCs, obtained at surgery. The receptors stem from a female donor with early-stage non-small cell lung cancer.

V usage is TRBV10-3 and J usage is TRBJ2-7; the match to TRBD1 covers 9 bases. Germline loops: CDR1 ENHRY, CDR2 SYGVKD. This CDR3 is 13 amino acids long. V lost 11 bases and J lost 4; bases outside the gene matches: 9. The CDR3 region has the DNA TGTGCCGCCACCGGGGACAGGGATTACGAGCAGTACTTC. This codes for CAATGDRDYEQYF.

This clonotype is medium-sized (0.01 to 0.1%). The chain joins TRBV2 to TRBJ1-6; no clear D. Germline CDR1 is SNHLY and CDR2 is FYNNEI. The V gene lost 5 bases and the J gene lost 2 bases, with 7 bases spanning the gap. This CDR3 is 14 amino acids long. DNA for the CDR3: TGTGCCAGCAGTATGGTCGCCTATAATTCACCCCTCCACTTT. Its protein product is CASSMVAYNSPLHF.

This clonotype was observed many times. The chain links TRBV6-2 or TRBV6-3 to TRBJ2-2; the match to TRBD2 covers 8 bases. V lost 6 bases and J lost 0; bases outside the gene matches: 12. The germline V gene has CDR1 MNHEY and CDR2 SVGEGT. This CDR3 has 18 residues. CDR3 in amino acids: CASSPYPTSGSNTGELFF. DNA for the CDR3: TGTGCCAGCAGCCCTTACCCCACTAGCGGTTCGAACACCGGGGAGCTGTTTTTT.

In nucleotides, the CDR3 is TGTGCCAGCAGTGACAGACGTCTCTCTGGAAACACCATATATTTT. Residues: CASSDRRLSGNTIYF. This chain connects TRBV6-5 to TRBJ1-3, with D possibly TRBD1 on 5 matching bases. The CDR3 is 15 residues long. Deletions cut 5 bases from V and 0 bases from J, with 11 bases between. Germline assignment: CDR1 MNHEY and CDR2 SVGAGI.

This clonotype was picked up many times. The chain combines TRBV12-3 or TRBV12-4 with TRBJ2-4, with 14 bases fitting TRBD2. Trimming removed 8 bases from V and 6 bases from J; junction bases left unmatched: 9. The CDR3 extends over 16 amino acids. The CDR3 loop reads CASSRLAGGQGNIQYF. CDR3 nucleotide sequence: TGTGCCAGCTCCCGACTAGCGGGGGGGCAGGGAAACATTCAGTACTTC.

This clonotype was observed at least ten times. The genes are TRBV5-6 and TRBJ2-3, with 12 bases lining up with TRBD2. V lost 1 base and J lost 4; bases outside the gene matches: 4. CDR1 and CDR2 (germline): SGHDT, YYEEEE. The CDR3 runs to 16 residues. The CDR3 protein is CASSLYLAGGPDTQYF. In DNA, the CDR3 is TGTGCCAGCAGCTTGTATCTAGCGGGGGGGCCAGATACGCAGTATTTT.

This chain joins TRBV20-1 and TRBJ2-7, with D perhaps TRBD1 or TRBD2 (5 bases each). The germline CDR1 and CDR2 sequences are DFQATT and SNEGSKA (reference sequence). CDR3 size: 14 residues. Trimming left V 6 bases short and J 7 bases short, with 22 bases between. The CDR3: CSASPTGTTREQYF. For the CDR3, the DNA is TGCAGTGCCTCGCCGACCGGGACCACGAGGGAGCAGTACTTC.

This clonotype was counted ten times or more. This chain's CDR3 is CASRTGGNYQPQHF. The CDR3 nucleotides read TGTGCCAGCAGGACAGGGGGAAACTATCAGCCCCAGCATTTT. This chain joins TRBV6-2 or TRBV6-3 and TRBJ1-5, with 9 positions matching TRBD1. V lost 6 bases to trimming and J lost 5 bases; unmatched junction nucleotides: 5. The V gene's germline CDR1 is MNHEY and CDR2 SVGEGT. The CDR3 consists of 14 residues.

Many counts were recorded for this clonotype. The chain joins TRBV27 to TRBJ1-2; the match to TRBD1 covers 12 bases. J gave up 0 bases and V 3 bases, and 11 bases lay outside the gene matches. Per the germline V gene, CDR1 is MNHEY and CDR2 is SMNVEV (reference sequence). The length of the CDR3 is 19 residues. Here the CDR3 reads CASSFEPPGTGGPNYGYTF. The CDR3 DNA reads TGTGCCAGCAGTTTTGAACCCCCCGGGACAGGGGGCCCTAACTATGGCTACACCTTC.

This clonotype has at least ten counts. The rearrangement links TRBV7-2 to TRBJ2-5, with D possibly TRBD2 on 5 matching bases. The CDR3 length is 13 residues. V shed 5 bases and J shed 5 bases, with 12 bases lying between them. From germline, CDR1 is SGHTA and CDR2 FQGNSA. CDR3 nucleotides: TGTGCCAGCAGCCCACGAGGGCATGAGACCCAGTACTTC. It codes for CASSPRGHETQYF.

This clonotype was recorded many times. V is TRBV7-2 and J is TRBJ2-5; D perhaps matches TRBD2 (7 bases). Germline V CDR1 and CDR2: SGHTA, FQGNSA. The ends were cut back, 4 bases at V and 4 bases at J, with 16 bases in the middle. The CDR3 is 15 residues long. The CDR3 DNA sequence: TGTGCCAGCAGCTCTCGGCGCGGGGGCATAGAGACCCAGTACTTC. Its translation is CASSSRRGGIETQYF. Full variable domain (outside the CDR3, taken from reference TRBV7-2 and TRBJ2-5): GAGVSQSPSNKVTEKGKDVELRCDPISGHTALYWYRQSLGQGLEFLIYFQGNSAPDKSGLPSDRFSAERTGGSVSTLTIQRTQQEDSAVYLCASSSRRGGIETQYFGPGTRLLVL.

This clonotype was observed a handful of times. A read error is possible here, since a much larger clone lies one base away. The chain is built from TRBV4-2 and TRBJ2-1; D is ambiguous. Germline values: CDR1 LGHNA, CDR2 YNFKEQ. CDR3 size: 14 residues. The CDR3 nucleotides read TGTGCCAACAGCCAAGGTGAGGCCGCCCACGGTCGGGTCTTC. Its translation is CANSQGEAAHGRVF.

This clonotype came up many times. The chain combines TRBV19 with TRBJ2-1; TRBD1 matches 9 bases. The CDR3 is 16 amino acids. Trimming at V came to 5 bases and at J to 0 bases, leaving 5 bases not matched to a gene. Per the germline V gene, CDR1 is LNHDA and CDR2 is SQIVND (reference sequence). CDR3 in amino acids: CASSLQTGGSYNEQFF. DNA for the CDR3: TGTGCCAGTAGTCTGCAGACAGGGGGCTCCTACAATGAGCAGTTCTTC. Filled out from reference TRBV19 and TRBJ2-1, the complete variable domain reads DGGITQSPKYLFRKEGQNVTLSCEQNLNHDAMYWYRQDPGQGLRLIYYSQIVNDFQKGDIAEGYSVSREKKESFPLTVTSAQKNPTAFYLCASSLQTGGSYNEQFFGPGTRLTVL.

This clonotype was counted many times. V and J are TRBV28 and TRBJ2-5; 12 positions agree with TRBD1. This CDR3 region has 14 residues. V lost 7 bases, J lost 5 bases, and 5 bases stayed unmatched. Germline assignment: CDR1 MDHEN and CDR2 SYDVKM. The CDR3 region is CASMGQGARETQYF. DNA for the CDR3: TGTGCCAGCATGGGACAGGGGGCTAGGGAGACCCAGTACTTC.

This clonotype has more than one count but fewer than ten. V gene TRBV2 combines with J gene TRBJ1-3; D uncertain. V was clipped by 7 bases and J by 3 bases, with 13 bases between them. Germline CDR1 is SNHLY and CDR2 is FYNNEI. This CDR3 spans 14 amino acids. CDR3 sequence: CASTLFGGGNTIYF. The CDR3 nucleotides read TGTGCCAGCACCCTCTTCGGAGGTGGAAACACCATATATTTT.

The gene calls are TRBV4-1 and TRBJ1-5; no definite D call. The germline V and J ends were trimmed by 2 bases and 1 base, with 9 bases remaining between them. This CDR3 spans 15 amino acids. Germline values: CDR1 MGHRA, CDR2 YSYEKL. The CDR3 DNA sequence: TGCGCCAGCAGCCAAAACGGGTTCAGCAATCAGCCCCAGCATTTT. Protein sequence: CASSQNGFSNQPQHF.

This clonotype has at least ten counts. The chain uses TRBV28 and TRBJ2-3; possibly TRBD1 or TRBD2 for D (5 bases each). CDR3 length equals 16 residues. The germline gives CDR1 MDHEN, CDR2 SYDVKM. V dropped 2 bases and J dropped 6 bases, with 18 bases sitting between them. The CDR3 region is CASSLPGPRVSDTQYF. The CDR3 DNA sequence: TGTGCCAGCAGTTTACCGGGACCCCGGGTATCCGATACGCAGTATTTT. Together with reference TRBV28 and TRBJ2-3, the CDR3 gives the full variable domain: DVKVTQSSRYLVKRTGEKVFLECVQDMDHENMFWYRQDPGLGLRLIYFSYDVKMKEKGDIPEGYSVSREKKERFSLILESASTNQTSMYLCASSLPGPRVSDTQYFGPGTRLTVL.

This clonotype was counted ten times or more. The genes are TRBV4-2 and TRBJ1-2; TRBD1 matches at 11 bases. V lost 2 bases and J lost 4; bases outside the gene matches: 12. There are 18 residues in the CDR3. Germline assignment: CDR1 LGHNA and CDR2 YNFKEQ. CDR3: CASSQSPGQGVGSYGYTF. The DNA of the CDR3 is TGTGCCAGCAGCCAATCCCCGGGACAGGGGGTCGGTTCCTATGGCTACACCTTC.

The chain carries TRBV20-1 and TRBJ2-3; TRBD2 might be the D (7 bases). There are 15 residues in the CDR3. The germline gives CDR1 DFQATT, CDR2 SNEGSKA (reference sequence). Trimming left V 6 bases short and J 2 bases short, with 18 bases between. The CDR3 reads CSAKGGFGHTDTQYF. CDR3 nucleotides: TGCAGTGCCAAGGGGGGGTTCGGACACACAGATACGCAGTATTTT.

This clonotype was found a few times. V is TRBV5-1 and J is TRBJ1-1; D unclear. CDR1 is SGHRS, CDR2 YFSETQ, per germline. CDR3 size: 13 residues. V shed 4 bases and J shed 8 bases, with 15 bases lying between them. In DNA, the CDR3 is TGCGCCAGCAGCCCGCCTTGGGGTGAGGAAGCTTTCTTT. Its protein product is CASSPPWGEEAFF.

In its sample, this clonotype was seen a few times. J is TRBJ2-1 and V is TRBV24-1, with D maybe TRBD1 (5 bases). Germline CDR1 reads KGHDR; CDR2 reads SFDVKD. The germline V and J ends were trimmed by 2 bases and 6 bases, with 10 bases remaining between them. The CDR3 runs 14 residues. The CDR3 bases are TGTGCCACCAGTGATTCAGGGCAAGGCAATGAGCAGTTCTTC. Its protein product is CATSDSGQGNEQFF.

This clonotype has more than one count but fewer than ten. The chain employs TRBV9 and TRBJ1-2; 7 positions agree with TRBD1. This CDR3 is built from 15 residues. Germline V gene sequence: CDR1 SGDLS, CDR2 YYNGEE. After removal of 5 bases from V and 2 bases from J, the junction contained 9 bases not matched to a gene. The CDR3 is CASRASKGGNYGYTF. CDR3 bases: TGTGCCAGCAGGGCTTCCAAAGGGGGCAACTATGGCTACACCTTC.

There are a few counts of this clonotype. This chain's CDR3 is CASSFGPADTQYF. CDR3 DNA sequence: TGTGCCAGCAGTTTTGGACCGGCGGATACGCAGTATTTT. V gene TRBV6-2 or TRBV6-3 combines with J gene TRBJ2-3; D call uncertain. Trimming removed 4 bases from V and 6 bases from J, with 11 bases in between. In germline, CDR1 is MNHEY, CDR2 SVGEGT. The CDR3 is made up of 13 amino acids.

CDR3 sequence: CASRVGVENTGELFF. Written as DNA, the CDR3 is TGTGCCAGCAGGGTAGGGGTGGAGAACACCGGGGAGCTGTTTTTT. The rearrangement joins TRBV7-8 to TRBJ2-2; possible D gene TRBD1, 5 bases. Trimming pared 6 bases from V and 1 base from J, leaving 12 bases between. Germline V gene lookup returns CDR1 SGHVS and CDR2 FQNEAQ. CDR3 length equals 15 residues. The variable domain in full, with the rest retrieved from reference TRBV7-8 and TRBJ2-2, is GAGVSQSPRYKVAKRGQDVALRCDPISGHVSLFWYQQALGQGPEFLTYFQNEAQLDKSGLPSDRFFAERPEGSVSTLKIQRTQQEDSAVYLCASRVGVENTGELFFGEGSRLTVL.

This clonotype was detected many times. The CDR3 protein is CASSLDPNSASQETQYF. CDR3 DNA sequence: TGCGCCAGCAGCTTGGACCCCAACAGTGCGAGTCAAGAGACCCAGTACTTC. The chain recombines TRBV5-1 with TRBJ2-5, with D unclear. The CDR3 has 17 amino acids. Germline V lookup: CDR1 SGHRS, CDR2 YFSETQ. V lost 0 bases, J lost 2 bases, and 17 bases lay in between.

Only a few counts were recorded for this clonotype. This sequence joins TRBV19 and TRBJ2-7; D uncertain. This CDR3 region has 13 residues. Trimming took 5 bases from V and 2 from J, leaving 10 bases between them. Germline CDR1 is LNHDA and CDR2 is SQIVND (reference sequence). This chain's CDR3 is CASSLREAYEQYF. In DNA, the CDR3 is TGTGCCAGTAGTTTGCGAGAAGCCTACGAGCAGTACTTC.

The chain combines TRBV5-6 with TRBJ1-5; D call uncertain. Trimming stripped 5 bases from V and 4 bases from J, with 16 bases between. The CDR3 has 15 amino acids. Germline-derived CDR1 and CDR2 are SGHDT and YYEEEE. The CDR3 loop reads CASSSLQSGNQPQHF. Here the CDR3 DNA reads TGTGCCAGCAGTTCCCTCCAGAGTGGTAATCAGCCCCAGCATTTT.

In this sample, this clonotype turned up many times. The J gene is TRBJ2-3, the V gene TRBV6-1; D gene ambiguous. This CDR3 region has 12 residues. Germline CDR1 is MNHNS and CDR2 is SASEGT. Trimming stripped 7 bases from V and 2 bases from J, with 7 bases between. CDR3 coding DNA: TGTGCCAGCAACACCCACACAGATACGCAGTATTTT. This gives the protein CASNTHTDTQYF.

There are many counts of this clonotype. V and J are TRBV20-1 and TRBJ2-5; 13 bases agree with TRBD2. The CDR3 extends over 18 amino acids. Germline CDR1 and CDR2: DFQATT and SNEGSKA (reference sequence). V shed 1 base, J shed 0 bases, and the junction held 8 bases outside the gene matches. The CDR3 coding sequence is TGCAGTGCTAGAGCCCCGGGACTAGCGGGGTACTACCAAGAGACCCAGTACTTC. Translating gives CSARAPGLAGYYQETQYF.

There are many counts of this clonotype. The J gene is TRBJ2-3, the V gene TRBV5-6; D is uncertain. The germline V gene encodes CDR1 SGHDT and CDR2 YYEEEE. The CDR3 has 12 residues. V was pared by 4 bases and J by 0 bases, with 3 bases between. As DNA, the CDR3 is TGTGCCAGCAGCGACAGCACAGATACGCAGTATTTT. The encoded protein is CASSDSTDTQYF.

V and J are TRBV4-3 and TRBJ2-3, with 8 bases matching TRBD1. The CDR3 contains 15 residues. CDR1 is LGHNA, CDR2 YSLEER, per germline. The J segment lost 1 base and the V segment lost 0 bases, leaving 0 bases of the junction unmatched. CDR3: CASSQETGGTDTQYF. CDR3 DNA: TGCGCCAGCAGCCAAGAGACAGGGGGCACAGATACGCAGTATTTT.

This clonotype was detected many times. The CDR3 DNA reads as TGCAGCGTGTGGATTGGGGAGACCCAGTACTTC. It is translated as CSVWIGETQYF. The V call is TRBV29-1, the J call TRBJ2-5; D ambiguous. The CDR3 is 11 amino acids. V was clipped by 6 bases and J by 5 bases, with 10 bases between them. Germline CDR1 is SQVTM and CDR2 is ANQGSEA.